The text below deals with one T cell receptor (beta chain). The antigen remains undetermined. This sample was taken from a study of T cell responses to AZD1222 COVID-19 vaccine. Study-level findings and limits: At study baseline, merely a handful of AZD1222 recipients were seropositive. The donors showed a predominance of white British ancestry and of females, with possible underestimation of clonal diversity.

Clones were read by immunoSEQ multiplex PCR, and TCRdb kept only the in-frame ones, dropping some. The repertoire consists of about 120,000 clones, with 75% to 90% occurring once and the leading ten covering around 3.3%. CDR1 SNHLY and CDR2 FYNNEI come from the germline V gene. The CDR3 contains 14 residues. V shed 7 bases, J shed 4 bases, and the junction held 4 bases outside the gene matches. Sample: peripheral blood, taken on day 0 of AZD1222 vaccination. The J gene is TRBJ2-1, the V gene TRBV2; 10 bases match TRBD2. The TCR sequence derives from an adult in good health. The CDR3 DNA reads as TGTGCCAGCACTACAGCGGGAGGGTACAATGAGCAGTTCTTC. Its translation: CASTTAGGYNEQFF.